Listed below are T cell receptor beta chains from one sample, sequenced in a study of TIL therapy for anti-PD-1-resistant metastatic lung cancer. The method was immunoSEQ multiplex PCR; TCRdb's version includes in-frame clones alone and lacks a portion of them. The table shows tens of thousands of clones, with less than 85% occurring only once. This specimen was blood, taken at baseline. Receptors were obtained from a person between 25 and 80 years old with non-small cell lung cancer. Each CDR3 is given with its conserved first and last residue. A D gene is named only where the DNA matches it firmly.

d_gene	j_gene	v_gene	CDR3nt	CDR3aa
.	TRBJ2-7	TRBV30	TGTGCCTTTAAACAGGGCGGCTACGAGCAGTACTTC	CAFKQGGYEQYF
.	TRBJ2-7	TRBV15	TGTGCCACCAGCCCTCACCGGGGCTCTTTCTACGAGCAGTACTTC	CATSPHRGSFYEQYF
TRBD1	TRBJ2-7	TRBV29-1	TGCAGCGTGGCCGGGACAGGGGATCTGGTGCAGTACTTC	CSVAGTGDLVQYF
.	TRBJ2-7	TRBV7-2	TGTGCCAGCAGCTCCGAGGGGGGACAATCCTACGAGCAGTACTTC	CASSSEGGQSYEQYF
.	TRBJ1-3	TRBV11-3	TGTGCCAGCAGCGGTAGCTCTGGAAACACCATATATTTT	CASSGSSGNTIYF
.	TRBJ2-2	TRBV5-4	TGTGCCAGCAGCCCCCCGGGGAACACCGGGGAGCTGTTTTTT	CASSPPGNTGELFF
TRBD2	TRBJ2-5	TRBV19	TGTGCCAGTAGGGCGCGGGGGGGTTACCAAGAGACCCAGTACTTC	CASRARGGYQETQYF
.	TRBJ2-5	TRBV7-6	TGTGCCAGCAGCTTAGCCGGGGCTCGGGAGACCCAGTACTTC	CASSLAGARETQYF
TRBD1	TRBJ2-7	TRBV9	TGTGCCAGCAGCGTTGGACAGGGTCGGTACGAGCAGTACTTC	CASSVGQGRYEQYF
.	TRBJ2-5	TRBV11-2	TGTGCCAGCAGCTTAGCCGGAGAGACCCAGTACTTC	CASSLAGETQYF
.	TRBJ2-7	TRBV6-5	TGTGCCAGCAGTTACTCGGGGGGCTCCTCCTACGAGCAGTACTTC	CASSYSGGSSYEQYF